A single sample gave rise to the 20 T cell receptor beta chains below, sequenced in a study of blood T cell repertoires in COVID-19. Data came from immunoSEQ multiplex PCR; TCRdb stores just in-frame clones and leaves some out. The table records about 52,000 clones, roughly nine tenths of them present only once. The sequenced material came from peripheral blood. All receptors derive from a man aged 55 to 70 with active COVID-19.

The genes are TRBV5-5 and TRBJ2-7, with D maybe TRBD1 (5 bases). The germline CDR1 and CDR2 sequences are SGHKS and YYEKEE (reference sequence). The CDR3 covers 13 residues. V was trimmed by 0 bases and J by 7 bases, leaving 11 bases between them. The CDR3 sequence: CASSLEAGWEQYF. CDR3 nucleotide sequence: TGTGCCAGCAGCTTGGAGGCAGGGTGGGAGCAGTACTTC.

This chain links TRBV6-5 with TRBJ1-1; 9 bases match TRBD1. Germline lookup yields CDR1 MNHEY and CDR2 SVGAGI. V dropped 7 bases and J dropped 1; count of bases not matched to a gene: 4. The length of the CDR3 is 14 residues. CDR3 coding DNA: TGTGCCAGCAACGCACAGGGGGCGAACACTGAAGCTTTCTTT. It yields the protein CASNAQGANTEAFF.

V and J are TRBV27 and TRBJ2-7; TRBD1 matches at 7 bases. The germline V gene has CDR1 MNHEY and CDR2 SMNVEV (reference sequence). V lost 5 bases, J lost 2 bases, and 9 bases stayed unmatched. CDR3 length: 15 residues. As DNA, the CDR3 is TGTGCCAGCAGTCCGACAGGGTTAAGCGCCTACGAGCAGTACTTC. Translating it yields CASSPTGLSAYEQYF.

The V gene is TRBV4-3, the J gene TRBJ2-7; 9 nucleotides align to TRBD2. This CDR3 comprises 14 residues. The V gene end was trimmed by 1 base and the J gene end by 4 bases; junction bases not matched to a gene: 2. CDR1 is LGHNA and CDR2 is YSLEER in the germline V gene. CDR3 sequence reads: CASSQALAGYEQYF. In DNA form, the CDR3 reads TGCGCCAGCAGCCAAGCGCTAGCGGGGTACGAGCAGTACTTC.

In DNA, the CDR3 is TGTGCCAGCAGCTTGGGTCCGGGACTATGGGACAATGAGCAGTTCTTC. Translated: CASSLGPGLWDNEQFF. The J gene is TRBJ2-1, the V gene TRBV5-5; 7 positions match TRBD2. Germline CDR1 and CDR2: SGHKS and YYEKEE (reference sequence). The J segment lost 5 bases and the V segment lost 0 bases, leaving 8 bases of the junction unmatched. The CDR3 spans 16 residues.

The count of this clone is one. This chain joins TRBV9 and TRBJ2-7; 13 bases fit TRBD2. CDR1 SGDLS and CDR2 YYNGEE come from the germline V gene. Trimming cost V 2 bases and J 4 bases; bases outside gene matches: 6. This CDR3 is 16 amino acids long. CDR3: CASSVGLAGAWYEQYF. The CDR3 DNA follows: TGTGCCAGCAGCGTCGGACTAGCGGGAGCCTGGTACGAGCAGTACTTC.

This rearrangement joins TRBV19 to TRBJ2-3; TRBD2 matches at 9 bases. The CDR3 sequence is 16 residues long. Unmatched junction bases numbered 9, after V lost 5 bases and J lost 3 bases. Germline loops: CDR1 LNHDA, CDR2 SQIVND (reference sequence). CDR3 sequence reads: CASSFQTSGVTDTQYF. The CDR3 coding sequence is TGTGCCAGTAGTTTCCAGACTAGCGGAGTAACAGATACGCAGTATTTT. The complete variable domain, with remaining parts taken from reference TRBV19 and TRBJ2-3, reads DGGITQSPKYLFRKEGQNVTLSCEQNLNHDAMYWYRQDPGQGLRLIYYSQIVNDFQKGDIAEGYSVSREKKESFPLTVTSAQKNPTAFYLCASSFQTSGVTDTQYFGPGTRLTVL.

V usage is TRBV9 and J usage is TRBJ1-5, with unresolved D. Per germline, CDR1 SGDLS and CDR2 YYNGEE. Trimming pared 0 bases from V and 0 bases from J, leaving 7 bases between. The length of the CDR3 is 15 residues. In nucleotides, the CDR3 is TGTGCCAGCAGCGTAGGGCAGAATAGCAATCAGCCCCAGCATTTT. It translates to CASSVGQNSNQPQHF.

The V call is TRBV3-1 (or the pseudogene TRBV3-2), the J call TRBJ2-5; D gene unclear. In germline, CDR1 is LGHDT, CDR2 YNNKEL (reference sequence). The CDR3 spans 11 residues. Trimming took 5 bases from V and 5 from J, leaving 6 bases between them. CDR3 DNA: TGTGCCAGCAGCGCCGGGGAGACCCAGTACTTC. Residues: CASSAGETQYF.

The chain has TRBV5-4 and TRBJ2-5; 10 bases agree with TRBD1. Losses at the gene ends were 3 bases for V and 5 bases for J; bases not matched to a gene: 4. Germline V gene data show CDR1 as SGHNT and CDR2 as YYREEE (reference sequence). There are 14 residues in the CDR3. The CDR3 loop is CASSSRDRGETQYF. Written as DNA, the CDR3 is TGTGCCAGCAGCTCCCGGGACAGGGGTGAGACCCAGTACTTC.

The chain is built from TRBV9 and TRBJ1-1, with D maybe TRBD1 (5 bases). Germline CDR1 is SGDLS and CDR2 is YYNGEE. Deletions cut 3 bases from V and 4 bases from J, with 19 bases between. This CDR3 has 16 amino acids. The CDR3 DNA reads TGTGCCAGCAGCGAGGGGCTTGTGGTTGCTGGCACTGAAGCTTTCTTT. Protein product: CASSEGLVVAGTEAFF.

The chain couples TRBV6-5 to TRBJ2-7; TRBD2 matches at 9 bases. Germline V gene data show CDR1 as MNHEY and CDR2 as SVGAGI. V shed 8 bases, J shed 6 bases, and the junction held 11 bases outside the gene matches. The CDR3 totals 14 residues. CDR3 protein: CASELLAGTPEQYF. The CDR3 region has the DNA TGTGCCAGCGAATTGCTAGCGGGAACCCCCGAGCAGTACTTC.

The rearrangement links TRBV4-3 to TRBJ2-7; 11 nucleotides agree with TRBD2. CDR3 size: 16 residues. After removal of 0 bases from V and 6 bases from J, the junction contained 7 bases not matched to a gene. The germline V gene has CDR1 LGHNA and CDR2 YSLEER. The CDR3 bases are TGCGCCAGCAGCCAAGACTGGGGACTAGCGGTTTCCGAGCAGTACTTC. Translating gives CASSQDWGLAVSEQYF.

The chain's CDR3 is CASSTGTENTGELFF. For the CDR3, the DNA is TGTGCCAGTAGTACCGGGACAGAGAACACCGGGGAGCTGTTTTTT. The chain joins TRBV19 to TRBJ2-2; 7 nucleotides align to TRBD1. CDR3 length: 15 residues. Trimming took 4 bases from V and 1 from J; bases not matched to a gene: 3. Germline assignment: CDR1 LNHDA and CDR2 SQIVND (reference sequence).

This rearrangement joins TRBV4-2 to TRBJ1-2; a weak D match, TRBD1 (5 bases). V was trimmed by 0 bases and J by 3 bases, leaving 17 bases between them. Germline V CDR1 and CDR2: LGHNA, YNFKEQ. The CDR3 spans 17 residues. The CDR3 DNA reads as TGTGCCAGCAGCCAAGAGGGGCAGGGTCTCGTCGACTATGGCTACACCTTC. This gives the protein CASSQEGQGLVDYGYTF.

The gene calls are TRBV6-4 and TRBJ2-5; D not resolved. Germline V lookup: CDR1 MRHNA, CDR2 SNTAGT. The V end was cut by 2 bases, the J end by 1 base, with 8 bases between. CDR3 length: 14 amino acids. The CDR3 protein is CASSDNPTQETQYF. The CDR3 region has the DNA TGTGCCAGCAGTGACAATCCTACCCAAGAGACCCAGTACTTC.

This chain uses TRBV6-5 with TRBJ2-1; the match to TRBD2 covers 9 bases. Germline assignment: CDR1 MNHEY and CDR2 SVGAGI. After removal of 1 base from V and 4 bases from J, the junction contained 5 bases not matched to a gene. This CDR3 has 16 residues. CDR3 protein: CASSYLAGVVYNEQFF. CDR3 sequence (DNA): TGTGCCAGCAGTTACTTAGCGGGAGTGGTTTACAATGAGCAGTTCTTC.

The chain carries TRBV5-1 and TRBJ2-3; 9 bases agree with TRBD2. This CDR3 comprises 17 residues. Trimming at V came to 1 base and at J to 1 base, leaving 7 bases not matched to a gene. Germline V lookup: CDR1 SGHRS, CDR2 YFSETQ. CDR3 sequence reads: CASSLRGRTSGTDTQYF. The CDR3 DNA follows: TGCGCCAGCAGCTTGAGGGGGCGGACTAGCGGCACAGATACGCAGTATTTT.

This clone was seen a single time. The chain is built from TRBV27 and TRBJ2-7, with D hard to call. Germline V lookup: CDR1 MNHEY, CDR2 SMNVEV (reference sequence). The CDR3 runs 12 residues. V was clipped by 8 bases and J by 2 bases, with 10 bases between them. The CDR3 loop reads CASLLGAYEQYF. CDR3 nucleotides: TGTGCCAGCCTTCTAGGAGCCTACGAGCAGTACTTC.

The rearrangement uses TRBV29-1 and TRBJ2-5; 7 bases fit TRBD1. CDR3 length equals 12 residues. Trimming removed 7 bases from V and 4 bases from J; junction bases left unmatched: 6. Germline values: CDR1 SQVTM, CDR2 ANQGSEA. The CDR3, as DNA: TGCAGCGGCATGGGACAGCCAGAGACCCAGTACTTC. Its translation: CSGMGQPETQYF.